This T cell receptor (beta chain) was identified in a study of cytomegalovirus exposure and HLA in healthy donors. PCR employed 60 Vbeta and 13 Jbeta primers. TCRdb's table, derived via immunoSEQ multiplex PCR, lists solely in-frame clones and lacks some. The sample has some 170,000 clones, roughly 70% seen once. CDR3 length equals 19 residues. A word on this clone: No antigen is known for it.

Notes on the study in general: With high specificity and sensitivity, the classifier reportedly diagnosed cytomegalovirus status. Overall, roughly 160 TCR beta chains were annotated as cytomegalovirus-associated. Versus the approximately 700-donor mean, an Asian-associated ancestry cluster reportedly showed fewer N-insertions in a later analysis.

The V call is TRBV21-1, the J call TRBJ1-3; the DNA was not used to check the table's D call, TRBD1. TRBV21-1 counts as a pseudogene. The specimen was PBMCs. This sequence was found in a woman in her fifties or sixties in good health and CMV-seropositive. The CDR3 coding sequence is TGTGCCAGCAGCAAAGTAGAGGACAGTTCTTTACTCTCTGGAAACACCATATATTTT. This gives the protein CASSKVEDSSLLSGNTIYF.